The 23 T cell receptor beta chains below were found in one sample sequenced in a study of blood T cell repertoires in COVID-19. Sequencing was performed with immunoSEQ multiplex PCR; in TCRdb, only in-frame clones are kept and a portion is missing. The table has about 190,000 clones, about 78% seen once. The sample was PBMCs or T cells enriched from blood (not recorded which). These TCRs come from a woman aged 45-59 years who had recovered from COVID-19.

This clone occurred many times. The V call is TRBV12-3 or TRBV12-4, the J call TRBJ1-2, with 7 bases matching TRBD1. Trimming at V came to 5 bases and at J to 7 bases, leaving 1 base not matched to a gene. The CDR3 has 11 residues. Written as DNA, the CDR3 is TGTGCCAGCAGTACAGGGGTTGGCTACACCTTC. Translation: CASSTGVGYTF.

The genes are TRBV7-3 and TRBJ2-2; possibly TRBD1 for D (5 bases). This CDR3 spans 16 amino acids. CDR1 SGHTA and CDR2 FQGTGA come from the germline V gene. Trimming left V 7 bases short and J 2 bases short, with 17 bases between. CDR3 amino acids: CASTRDGAVNTGELFF. CDR3 coding DNA: TGTGCCAGCACCCGCGATGGGGCAGTCAACACCGGGGAGCTGTTTTTT.

The chain is built from TRBV11-2 and TRBJ2-3, with TRBD2 matching over 8 bases. This CDR3 has 15 residues. V shed 4 bases and J 3 bases; nucleotides not matched to a gene: 6. Germline V lookup: CDR1 SGHAT, CDR2 FQNNGV. The CDR3 coding sequence is TGTGCCAGCAGCTCACTAGCGGTTACGACAGATACGCAGTATTTT. Protein product: CASSSLAVTTDTQYF.

V is TRBV7-8 and J is TRBJ1-4; 9 positions agree with TRBD1. The CDR3 contains 15 residues. Germline V gives CDR1 SGHVS, CDR2 FQNEAQ. J lost 5 bases, V lost 3 bases, and 4 bases had no gene match. CDR3 DNA sequence: TGTGCCAGCAGCTTGTACAGGGGGCCGAATGAAAAACTGTTTTTT. This codes for CASSLYRGPNEKLFF.

This chain links TRBV5-5 with TRBJ1-2; 7 bases line up with TRBD1. Trimming removed 4 bases from V and 7 bases from J; junction bases left unmatched: 13. The V gene's germline CDR1 is SGHKS and CDR2 YYEKEE (reference sequence). The CDR3 runs 15 residues. CDR3 DNA: TGTGCCAGCAGCCCTGGTCGAGGACAGGACTTTGGCTACACCTTC. Translated, it gives CASSPGRGQDFGYTF.

The chain recombines TRBV4-1 with TRBJ2-7; 7 bases agree with TRBD2. The CDR3 contains 13 residues. Germline loops: CDR1 MGHRA, CDR2 YSYEKL. V lost 0 bases and J lost 4; bases outside the gene matches: 0. CDR3 in amino acids: CASSQEGGYEQYF. Written as DNA, the CDR3 is TGCGCCAGCAGCCAAGAGGGAGGGTACGAGCAGTACTTC.

This clone was observed a handful of times. This chain links TRBV7-9 with TRBJ1-2; 7 nucleotides agree with TRBD1. After removal of 2 bases from V and 4 bases from J, the junction contained 13 bases not matched to a gene. The CDR3 sequence is 17 residues long. Germline V gene lookup returns CDR1 SEHNR and CDR2 FQNEAQ (reference sequence). The CDR3 DNA reads as TGTGCCAGCAGCTTATTTACGAGGCAGAGGGACAGCTATGGCTACACCTTC. Encoded protein: CASSLFTRQRDSYGYTF.

There are a few counts of this clone. The chain combines TRBV5-1 with TRBJ2-5; 8 bases line up with TRBD2. The CDR3 is made up of 15 amino acids. Germline V CDR1 and CDR2: SGHRS, YFSETQ. Unmatched junction bases numbered 10, after V lost 4 bases and J lost 5 bases. The CDR3 reads CASSPPGGRRETQYF. In DNA, the CDR3 is TGCGCCAGCAGCCCCCCGGGAGGGAGGCGGGAGACCCAGTACTTC.

The chain is built from TRBV6-6 and TRBJ2-5; possible D gene TRBD1, 6 bases. The CDR3 has 14 amino acids. Trimming stripped 6 bases from V and 1 base from J, with 12 bases between. In germline, CDR1 is MNHNY, CDR2 SVGAGI (reference sequence). CDR3 amino acids: CASRNTGSQETQYF. In nucleotides, the CDR3 is TGTGCCAGCAGGAACACAGGGAGCCAAGAGACCCAGTACTTC.

The chain employs TRBV6-6 and TRBJ1-2; no clear D gene. Germline V CDR1 and CDR2: MNHNY, SVGAGI (reference sequence). CDR3 size: 11 residues. V was clipped by 6 bases and J by 5 bases, with 7 bases between them. This chain's CDR3 is CASRPAYGYTF. The CDR3 DNA is TGTGCCAGCAGGCCAGCGTATGGCTACACCTTC.

This clone was counted only a few times. J is TRBJ2-1 and V is TRBV6-5; 8 nucleotides align to TRBD1. Unmatched junction bases numbered 4, after V lost 6 bases and J lost 0 bases. The germline V gene has CDR1 MNHEY and CDR2 SVGAGI. The CDR3 loop spans 15 amino acids. Here the CDR3 DNA reads TGTGCCAGCAGGGCCGACAGGGGCTCCTACAATGAGCAGTTCTTC. This gives the protein CASRADRGSYNEQFF.

The chain carries TRBV6-5 and TRBJ1-1, with D possibly matching TRBD1 (6 bases). The ends were cut back, 0 bases at V and 1 base at J, with 9 bases in the middle. CDR3 length: 15 residues. From germline, CDR1 is MNHEY and CDR2 SVGAGI. Written as DNA, the CDR3 is TGTGCCAGCAGTTACTCGATGACAGGGAACACTGAAGCTTTCTTT. It yields the protein CASSYSMTGNTEAFF.

V is TRBV7-9 and J is TRBJ2-1; a possible D gene is TRBD2 (6 bases). V gave up 4 bases and J gave up 7 bases, with 8 bases separating them. CDR1 is SEHNR and CDR2 is FQNEAQ in the germline V gene (reference sequence). The CDR3 spans 12 residues. CDR3 DNA sequence: TGTGCCAGCAGCTCGGGGACTAATGAGCAGTTCTTC. This gives the protein CASSSGTNEQFF.

The table lists this clone with a count of one. Here the CDR3 reads CASSRTGKLYGYTF. CDR3 nucleotide sequence: TGTGCCAGCAGCCGGACAGGGAAACTGTATGGCTACACCTTC. The rearrangement uses TRBV3-1 (or the pseudogene TRBV3-2) and TRBJ1-2, with 8 bases identical to TRBD1. CDR3 length: 14 residues. The V and J ends lost 4 bases and 5 bases, in that order; junction bases with no gene match: 6. The germline gives CDR1 LGHDT, CDR2 YNNKEL (reference sequence).

This chain uses TRBV15 with TRBJ1-1; D gene unclear. The CDR3 extends over 15 amino acids. V was shortened by 0 bases and J by 3 bases, with 11 bases between the two germline ends. CDR1 is LNHNV and CDR2 is YYDKDF in the germline V gene (reference sequence). CDR3 loop: CATSREESVDTEAFF. Written as DNA, the CDR3 is TGTGCCACCAGCAGAGAGGAGTCCGTGGACACTGAAGCTTTCTTT.

The chain joins TRBV28 to TRBJ2-1; no clear D gene. This CDR3 comprises 12 residues. Germline CDR1 MDHEN, CDR2 SYDVKM. V lost 7 bases and J lost 7, with 11 bases in between. Here the CDR3 DNA reads TGTGCCAGCACCCAACCCGGGAATGAGCAGTTCTTC. As protein: CASTQPGNEQFF.

This chain joins TRBV9 and TRBJ1-1; no firm D call. Looked up from germline, CDR1 is SGDLS and CDR2 is YYNGEE. This CDR3 comprises 16 residues. Trimming pared 1 base from V and 0 bases from J, leaving 13 bases between. The CDR3 loop reads CASSVCRPAMNTEAFF. The DNA for the CDR3 is TGTGCCAGCAGCGTATGCAGGCCGGCTATGAACACTGAAGCTTTCTTT.

J is TRBJ2-1 and V is TRBV7-9; 8 bases agree with TRBD2. J was trimmed by 8 bases and V by 5 bases; bases with no gene match: 2. CDR1 SEHNR and CDR2 FQNEAQ come from the germline V gene (reference sequence). The CDR3 sequence is 12 residues long. DNA for the CDR3: TGTGCCAGCAGCCTACTAGCGGATGAGCAGTTCTTC. Encoded protein: CASSLLADEQFF.

The DNA of the CDR3 is TGTGCCAGCAGCTTATTTCTCGGTACAGATACGCAGTATTTT. This gives the protein CASSLFLGTDTQYF. The chain employs TRBV7-9 and TRBJ2-3; D remains ambiguous. This CDR3 has 14 amino acids. Between the trimmed V and J ends, which lost 2 bases and 3 bases, there was a span of 9 bases. Germline V lookup: CDR1 SEHNR, CDR2 FQNEAQ (reference sequence).

The chain recombines TRBV9 with TRBJ1-1; D not certain. There are 13 residues in the CDR3. Germline CDR1 SGDLS, CDR2 YYNGEE. With 4 bases removed from V and 0 bases from J, the gap between germline ends came to 7 bases. The CDR3 bases are TGTGCCAGCAGCCGGGTCATGAACACTGAAGCTTTCTTT. It specifies CASSRVMNTEAFF.

The rearrangement uses TRBV28 and TRBJ2-2; 9 bases are a match to TRBD1. Germline assignment: CDR1 MDHEN and CDR2 SYDVKM. Germline trimming cut 2 bases from V and 3 bases from J; bases unmatched to any gene: 4. This CDR3 has 16 residues. Here the CDR3 reads CASSLRGQGYTGELFF. In nucleotides, the CDR3 is TGTGCCAGCAGTTTACGAGGACAGGGGTACACCGGGGAGCTGTTTTTT.

This clone was seen only a few times. The chain links TRBV5-1 to TRBJ1-3; 9 bases line up with TRBD1. With V trimmed by 2 bases and J by 1 base, 7 bases remained unmatched. The CDR3 is 17 residues long. Looked up from germline, CDR1 is SGHRS and CDR2 is YFSETQ. The CDR3 DNA sequence: TGCGCCAGCAGCTTCAATTCCGGGACAGGGTCTGGAAACACCATATATTTT. As protein: CASSFNSGTGSGNTIYF.

The chain links TRBV4-1 to TRBJ1-5; D unclear. This CDR3 spans 14 amino acids. Trimming left V 0 bases short and J 4 bases short, with 7 bases between. The germline V gene has CDR1 MGHRA and CDR2 YSYEKL. CDR3 sequence (DNA): TGCGCCAGCAGCCAAGATCGAGGGAATCAGCCCCAGCATTTT. As protein: CASSQDRGNQPQHF.